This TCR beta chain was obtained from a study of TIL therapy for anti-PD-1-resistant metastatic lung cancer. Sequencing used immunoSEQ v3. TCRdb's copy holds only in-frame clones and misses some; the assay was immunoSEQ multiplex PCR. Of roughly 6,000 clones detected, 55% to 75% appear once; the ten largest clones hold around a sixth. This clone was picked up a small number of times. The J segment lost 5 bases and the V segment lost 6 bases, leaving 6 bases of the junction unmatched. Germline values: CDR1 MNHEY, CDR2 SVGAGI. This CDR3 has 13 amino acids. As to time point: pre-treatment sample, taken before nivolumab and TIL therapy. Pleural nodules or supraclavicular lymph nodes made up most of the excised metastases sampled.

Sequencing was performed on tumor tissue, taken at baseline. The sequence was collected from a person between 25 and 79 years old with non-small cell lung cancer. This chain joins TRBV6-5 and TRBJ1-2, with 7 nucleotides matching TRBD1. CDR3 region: CASRTGAGYGYTF. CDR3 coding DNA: TGTGCCAGCAGAACAGGGGCTGGGTATGGCTACACCTTC.